A selection of T cell receptor beta chains follows, all from one sample in a study of OX40 agonist ivuxolimab in advanced cancers. TCRdb keeps only in-frame clones here, not all; method: immunoSEQ multiplex PCR. The profile shows about 94,000 clones, roughly 91% of them singletons. This material consisted of CD4+ or CD8+ T cells sorted from blood, taken in a trial of the OX40 agonist ivuxolimab. The receptors shown here come from an adult with an advanced solid tumor such as melanoma, head and neck, liver or kidney cancer. Each CDR3 is given with its conserved first and last residue. Each record gives: CDR3 DNA, CDR3 protein, V gene, D gene, J gene, clone size. A D gene is named only where the DNA matches it firmly. Clone size is stated in some rows and not others, as once, few, many or a class when expanded.

TGCAGCGGAAGCACGACAGGGGCGAACACTGAAGCTTTCTTT | CSGSTTGANTEAFF | TRBV29-1 | TRBD1 | TRBJ1-1 | -
TGTGCCATCAGTGACACAAGGGGAGGCAGCACTGAAGCTTTCTTT | CAISDTRGGSTEAFF | TRBV10-3 | - | TRBJ1-1 | -
TGTGCCAGCAGCTTAGGGGATTGGGCTAATGAAAAACTGTTTTTT | CASSLGDWANEKLFF | TRBV11-2 | - | TRBJ1-4 | -
TGTGCCAGCAGTGAAACGGGGAGGGAAAATGAAAAACTGTTTTTT | CASSETGRENEKLFF | TRBV6-1 | - | TRBJ1-4 | -
TGTGCCAGCAGCGTACAGGGGCTGAAACTGTTTTTT | CASSVQGLKLFF | TRBV7-2 | TRBD1 | TRBJ1-4 | -
TGCAGCGTTGGGAAACAGGGGAACACCGGGGAGCTGTTTTTT | CSVGKQGNTGELFF | TRBV29-1 | - | TRBJ2-2 | -
TGTGCCAGCGCCCGACAGAGACCTGACTCTGGGGCCAACGTCCTGACTTTC | CASARQRPDSGANVLTF | TRBV27 | - | TRBJ2-6 | -
TGTGCCAGTAGTGCCAAACCGGGACAGGGGTCCTACGAGCAGTACTTC | CASSAKPGQGSYEQYF | TRBV19 | TRBD1 | TRBJ2-7 | -
TGTGCCAGCTCCTCCGCAGCTTCCAGCTCCTACAATGAGCAGTTCTTC | CASSSAASSSYNEQFF | TRBV18 | - | TRBJ2-1 | -
TGCGCCAGCAGCGTGACTAGCGGGGGGGCCTACGAGCAGTACTTC | CASSVTSGGAYEQYF | TRBV5-1 | TRBD2 | TRBJ2-7 | -
TGCGCCAGCAGCCGAGGACAGACCACAGGGATGGGGAACACTGAAGCTTTCTTT | CASSRGQTTGMGNTEAFF | TRBV5-1 | - | TRBJ1-1 | -
TGTGCCAGCAGCACACGACAGGCAGACTCTGGGGCCAACGTCCTGACTTTC | CASSTRQADSGANVLTF | TRBV5-4 | - | TRBJ2-6 | -
TGTGCCAGCAGCCAAGAGGATGGAAACACCATATATTTT | CASSQEDGNTIYF | TRBV16 | - | TRBJ1-3 | -
TGTGCCAGCAGTTCCAAATTCTCGAACACTGAAGCTTTCTTT | CASSSKFSNTEAFF | TRBV6-5 | - | TRBJ1-1 | -
TGTGCCAGTAGTATAGGCAGGGATAGCAATCAGCCCCAGCATTTT | CASSIGRDSNQPQHF | TRBV19 | - | TRBJ1-5 | -
TGTGCCAGCAGCCGAGTTGGGACGGTTGCGAACACTGAAGCTTTCTTT | CASSRVGTVANTEAFF | TRBV11-2 | - | TRBJ1-1 | few
TGTGCCAGCAGTACCCCAAGGCAGGAAAAACTGTTTTTT | CASSTPRQEKLFF | TRBV7-9 | - | TRBJ1-4 | few
TGCGCCAGCAGCCAAGTTGGGAGGGAGAACACTGAAGCTTTCTTT | CASSQVGRENTEAFF | TRBV4-1 | - | TRBJ1-1 | -
TGTGCCAGCTCCCCGAGGGCTGACACTGAAGCTTTCTTT | CASSPRADTEAFF | TRBV18 | - | TRBJ1-1 | -
TGTGCCAGCAAACCAGCAGGGAATTTGGAGACCCAGTACTTC | CASKPAGNLETQYF | TRBV6-5 | - | TRBJ2-5 | -
TGTGCCAGCAGCTTGGCCCAACAGCGTGCCTATGGCTACACCTTC | CASSLAQQRAYGYTF | TRBV5-6 | - | TRBJ1-2 | -
TGTGCCAGCAGTTCCCCTAGCGGGAGCTCAGATACGCAGTATTTT | CASSSPSGSSDTQYF | TRBV27 | TRBD2 | TRBJ2-3 | -
TGTGCCAGCAGCTCAGACAGGACTGGGTATGGCTACACCTTC | CASSSDRTGYGYTF | TRBV11-2 | - | TRBJ1-2 | -
TGTGCCAGCAGCGCGGACAGCGGGCTAGGCACTGAAGCTTTCTTT | CASSADSGLGTEAFF | TRBV5-6 | - | TRBJ1-1 | -